What follows are 9 T cell receptor beta chains derived from one specimen sequenced in a study of spatial heterogeneity in lung cancer. Regarding the study as a whole: Tracking of tumor mutation counts was seen in expanded intratumoral alpha and beta TCR counts.

One entry per CDR3 protein results from TCRdb running MiXCR on the 5' RACE reads. Found here are about 13,000 distinct CDR3 sequences, approximately 2.9% of them singletons; the top ten hold 15% to 20%. These receptors have no identified antigens. Time point indicated: sample taken at primary tumor resection. The specimen comprised lung tumor tissue, sampled at surgery. These receptors came from a male donor with early-stage non-small cell lung cancer.

This clonotype was found a few times. This chain joins TRBV24-1 and TRBJ2-3; 8 nucleotides match TRBD2. This CDR3 has 19 amino acids. Germline V lookup: CDR1 KGHDR, CDR2 SFDVKD. V shed 4 bases and J 0 bases; nucleotides not matched to a gene: 14. For the CDR3, the DNA is TGTGCCACCAGTGACCCTAAAGGGGTAGCGGGGACTAGCACAGATACGCAGTATTTT. This gives the protein CATSDPKGVAGTSTDTQYF.

This clonotype was picked up many times. This sequence joins TRBV7-6 and TRBJ1-2, with TRBD1 matching 11 bases. This CDR3 comprises 16 residues. J gave up 5 bases and V 5 bases, and 10 bases lay outside the gene matches. Germline V gene sequence: CDR1 SGHVS, CDR2 FNYEAQ. The CDR3, as DNA: TGTGCCAGCAGCCCTAACGCCGGGACAGGGGGTTATGGCTACACCTTC. This encodes CASSPNAGTGGYGYTF. The variable domain in full, with the rest retrieved from reference TRBV7-6 and TRBJ1-2, is GAGVSQSPRYKVTKRGQDVALRCDPISGHVSLYWYRQALGQGPEFLTYFNYEAQQDKSGLPNDRFSAERPEGSISTLTIQRTEQRDSAMYRCASSPNAGTGGYGYTFGSGTRLTVV.

This clonotype was found many times. V usage is TRBV27 and J usage is TRBJ1-6; the D gene is possibly TRBD1 (5 bases). Germline loops: CDR1 MNHEY, CDR2 SMNVEV (reference sequence). Trimming removed 3 bases from V and 9 bases from J, with 15 bases in between. The CDR3 covers 15 residues. CDR3 region: CASSFGGVILSPLHF. CDR3 nucleotides: TGTGCCAGCAGTTTTGGGGGGGTGATACTTTCACCCCTCCACTTT.

This clonotype was recorded at least ten times. The chain links TRBV7-9 to TRBJ2-3, with TRBD1 matching 11 bases. This CDR3 is 14 amino acids long. The V gene end was trimmed by 7 bases and the J gene end by 4 bases; junction bases not matched to a gene: 4. Germline lookup yields CDR1 SEHNR and CDR2 FQNEAQ (reference sequence). The CDR3 DNA follows: TGTGCCAGCACGTGGACAGGGGGCCCAGATACGCAGTATTTT. Translated: CASTWTGGPDTQYF.

This clonotype has ten or more counts. The V and J genes are TRBV5-6 and TRBJ1-5; D perhaps matches TRBD1 (5 bases). This CDR3 is built from 16 residues. CDR1 SGHDT and CDR2 YYEEEE come from the germline V gene. Trimming removed 2 bases from V and 4 bases from J, with 16 bases in between. CDR3 loop: CASSFGTALGNQPQHF. The CDR3 coding sequence is TGTGCCAGCAGCTTCGGGACCGCGTTGGGGAATCAGCCCCAGCATTTT.

This clonotype is medium-sized within its sample. The chain employs TRBV14 and TRBJ1-4, with D possibly TRBD1 on 6 matching bases. The germline gives CDR1 SGHDN, CDR2 FVKESK. The V and J ends lost 3 bases and 3 bases respectively, with 17 bases between them. The CDR3 has 17 amino acids. The CDR3: CASSHFRGRGANEKLFF. In nucleotides, the CDR3 is TGTGCCAGCAGCCATTTCAGGGGCAGGGGAGCTAATGAAAAACTGTTTTTT.

This clonotype was seen ten or more times. The rearrangement links TRBV20-1 to TRBJ2-3, with D maybe TRBD2 (7 bases). CDR1 and CDR2 from the germline V gene are DFQATT and SNEGSKA (reference sequence). The CDR3 length is 15 residues. V was clipped by 1 base and J by 6 bases, with 17 bases between them. CDR3 residues: CSARGREGDVDTQYF. CDR3 DNA sequence: TGCAGTGCTAGAGGGAGGGAGGGGGACGTCGATACGCAGTATTTT.

This clonotype is medium-sized (0.01 to 0.1%) by share. Here the CDR3 reads CASSWWNSGANVLTF. CDR3 bases: TGTGCCAGCAGTTGGTGGAACTCTGGGGCCAACGTCCTGACTTTC. The chain carries TRBV28 and TRBJ2-6; D call uncertain. The germline V and J ends were trimmed by 4 bases and 0 bases, with 7 bases remaining between them. The length of the CDR3 is 15 residues. Germline-derived CDR1 and CDR2 are MDHEN and SYDVKM.

This clonotype was recorded many times. The rearrangement uses TRBV6-6 and TRBJ1-1; 10 bases agree with TRBD1. Germline V gene data show CDR1 as MNHNY and CDR2 as SVGAGI (reference sequence). This CDR3 is 16 amino acids long. V shed 4 bases and J 7 bases; nucleotides not matched to a gene: 12. The CDR3 DNA reads TGTGCCAGCAGTTCTACGAACCGACAGGGGGCAATTGAAGCTTTCTTT. Protein product: CASSSTNRQGAIEAFF.